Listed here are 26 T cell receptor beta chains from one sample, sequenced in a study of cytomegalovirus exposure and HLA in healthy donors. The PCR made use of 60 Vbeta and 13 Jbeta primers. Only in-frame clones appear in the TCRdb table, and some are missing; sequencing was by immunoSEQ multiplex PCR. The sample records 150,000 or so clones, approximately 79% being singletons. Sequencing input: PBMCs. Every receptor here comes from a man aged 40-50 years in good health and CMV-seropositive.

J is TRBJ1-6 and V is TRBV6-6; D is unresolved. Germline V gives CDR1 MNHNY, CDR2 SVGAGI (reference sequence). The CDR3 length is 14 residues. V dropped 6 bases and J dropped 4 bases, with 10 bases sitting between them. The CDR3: CASSRTSYNSPLHF. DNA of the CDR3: TGTGCCAGCAGCCGCACATCGTATAATTCACCCCTCCACTTT.

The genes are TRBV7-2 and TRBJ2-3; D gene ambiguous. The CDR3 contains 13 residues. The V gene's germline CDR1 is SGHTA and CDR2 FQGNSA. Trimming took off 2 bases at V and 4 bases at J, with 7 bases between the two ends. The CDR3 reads CASSLQVPDTQYF. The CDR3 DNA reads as TGTGCCAGCAGCTTACAGGTACCAGATACGCAGTATTTT.

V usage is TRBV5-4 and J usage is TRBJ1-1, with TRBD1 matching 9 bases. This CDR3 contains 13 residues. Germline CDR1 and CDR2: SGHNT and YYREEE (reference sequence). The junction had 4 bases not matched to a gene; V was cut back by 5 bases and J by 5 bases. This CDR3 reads CASSLDRGTEAFF. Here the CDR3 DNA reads TGTGCCAGCAGTCTGGACAGGGGAACTGAAGCTTTCTTT.

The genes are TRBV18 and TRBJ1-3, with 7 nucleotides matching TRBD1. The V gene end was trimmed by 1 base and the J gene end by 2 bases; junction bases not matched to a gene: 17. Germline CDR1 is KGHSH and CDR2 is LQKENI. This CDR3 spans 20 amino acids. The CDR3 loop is CASSPLPPPGQRIAGNTIYF. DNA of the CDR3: TGTGCCAGCTCACCACTACCTCCACCGGGACAGAGAATAGCTGGAAACACCATATATTTT. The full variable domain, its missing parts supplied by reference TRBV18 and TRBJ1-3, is NAGVMQNPRHLVRRRGQEARLRCSPMKGHSHVYWYRQLPEEGLKFMVYLQKENIIDESGMPKERFSAEFPKEGPSILRIQQVVRGDSAAYFCASSPLPPPGQRIAGNTIYFGEGSWLTVV.

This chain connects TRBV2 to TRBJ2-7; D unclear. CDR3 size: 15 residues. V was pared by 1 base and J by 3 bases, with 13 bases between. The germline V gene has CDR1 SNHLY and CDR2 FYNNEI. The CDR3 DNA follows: TGTGCCAGCAGTGAAGGGCGGCAGAGCTTCTACGAGCAGTACTTC. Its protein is CASSEGRQSFYEQYF.

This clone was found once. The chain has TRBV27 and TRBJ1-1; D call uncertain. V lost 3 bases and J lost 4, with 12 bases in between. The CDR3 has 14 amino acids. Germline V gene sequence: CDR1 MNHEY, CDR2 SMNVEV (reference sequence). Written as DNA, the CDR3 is TGTGCCAGCAGTTTCCAGGAGCGGGGCACTGAAGCTTTCTTT. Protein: CASSFQERGTEAFF.

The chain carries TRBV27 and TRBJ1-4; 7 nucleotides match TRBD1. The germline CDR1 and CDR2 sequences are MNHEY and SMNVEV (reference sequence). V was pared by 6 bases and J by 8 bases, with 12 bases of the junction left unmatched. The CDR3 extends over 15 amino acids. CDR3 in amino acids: CASSQLQTGTEKLFF. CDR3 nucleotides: TGTGCCAGCAGCCAGCTACAGACAGGGACGGAAAAACTGTTTTTT. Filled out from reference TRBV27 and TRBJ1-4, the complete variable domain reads EAQVTQNPRYLITVTGKKLTVTCSQNMNHEYMSWYRQDPGLGLRQIYYSMNVEVTDKGDVPEGYKVSRKEKRNFPLILESPSPNQTSLYFCASSQLQTGTEKLFFGSGTQLSVL.

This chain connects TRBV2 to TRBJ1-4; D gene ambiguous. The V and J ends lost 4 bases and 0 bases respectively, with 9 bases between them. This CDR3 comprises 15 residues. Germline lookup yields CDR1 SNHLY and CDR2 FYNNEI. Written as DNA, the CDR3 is TGTGCCAGCAGTGGAACGGTTGCAACTAATGAAAAACTGTTTTTT. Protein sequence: CASSGTVATNEKLFF.

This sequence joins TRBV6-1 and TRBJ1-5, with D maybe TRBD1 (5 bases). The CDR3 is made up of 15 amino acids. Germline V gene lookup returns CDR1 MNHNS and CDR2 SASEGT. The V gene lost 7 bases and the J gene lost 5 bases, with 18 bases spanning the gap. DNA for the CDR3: TGTGCCAGCATTCCAAGCGGGACGGGATATCAGCCCCAGCATTTT. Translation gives CASIPSGTGYQPQHF.

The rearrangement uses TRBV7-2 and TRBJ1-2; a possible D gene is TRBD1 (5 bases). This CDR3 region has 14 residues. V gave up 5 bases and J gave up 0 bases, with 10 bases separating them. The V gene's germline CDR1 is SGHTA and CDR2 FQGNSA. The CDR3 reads CASSTTDSNYGYTF. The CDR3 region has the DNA TGTGCCAGCAGCACGACAGATTCTAACTATGGCTACACCTTC.

The CDR3 sequence is CASIPGGRQKETQYF. CDR3 coding DNA: TGTGCCAGCATCCCCGGGGGGCGACAAAAAGAGACCCAGTACTTC. This chain connects TRBV5-6 to TRBJ2-5, with a weak D call TRBD2 (7 bases). The V gene lost 6 bases and the J gene lost 3 bases, with 18 bases spanning the gap. The V gene's germline CDR1 is SGHDT and CDR2 YYEEEE. The CDR3 has 15 amino acids.

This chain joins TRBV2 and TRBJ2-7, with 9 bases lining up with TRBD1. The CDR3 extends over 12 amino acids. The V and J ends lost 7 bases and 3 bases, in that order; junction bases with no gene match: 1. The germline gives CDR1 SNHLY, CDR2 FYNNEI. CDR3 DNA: TGTGCCAGCAACAGGGGGCTCTACGAGCAGTACTTC. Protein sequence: CASNRGLYEQYF.

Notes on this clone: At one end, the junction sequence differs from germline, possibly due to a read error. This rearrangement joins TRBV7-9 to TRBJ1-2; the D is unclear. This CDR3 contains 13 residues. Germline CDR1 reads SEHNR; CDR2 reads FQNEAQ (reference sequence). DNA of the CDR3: TGTGCCAGCAGGAACGCCGGTACTATGGCTACCTTCTTC. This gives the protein CASRNAGTMATFF.

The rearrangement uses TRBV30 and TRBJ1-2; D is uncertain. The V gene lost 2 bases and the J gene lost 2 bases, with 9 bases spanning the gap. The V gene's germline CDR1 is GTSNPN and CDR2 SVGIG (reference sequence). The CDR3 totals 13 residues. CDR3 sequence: CAWSSGGNYGYTF. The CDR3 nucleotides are TGTGCCTGGAGTTCAGGAGGGAACTATGGCTACACCTTC.

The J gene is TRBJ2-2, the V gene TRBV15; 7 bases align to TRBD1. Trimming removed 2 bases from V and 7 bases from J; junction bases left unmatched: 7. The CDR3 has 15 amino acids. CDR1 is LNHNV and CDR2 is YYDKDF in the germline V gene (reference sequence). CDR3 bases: TGTGCCACCAGCAGAAGACAGGGATTAGGCGGGGAGCTGTTTTTT. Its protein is CATSRRQGLGGELFF.

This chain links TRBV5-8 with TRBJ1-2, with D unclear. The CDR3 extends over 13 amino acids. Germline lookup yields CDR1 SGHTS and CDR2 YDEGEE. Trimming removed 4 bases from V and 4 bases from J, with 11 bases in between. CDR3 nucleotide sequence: TGTGCCAGCAGCCCGGGGATCAGCTATGGCTACACCTTC. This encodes CASSPGISYGYTF.

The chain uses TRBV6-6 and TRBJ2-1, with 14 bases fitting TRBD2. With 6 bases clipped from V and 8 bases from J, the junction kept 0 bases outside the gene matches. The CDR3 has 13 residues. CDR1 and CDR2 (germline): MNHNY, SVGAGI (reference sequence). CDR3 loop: CASRGLAGDEQFF. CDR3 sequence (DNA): TGTGCCAGCAGGGGACTAGCGGGGGATGAGCAGTTCTTC.

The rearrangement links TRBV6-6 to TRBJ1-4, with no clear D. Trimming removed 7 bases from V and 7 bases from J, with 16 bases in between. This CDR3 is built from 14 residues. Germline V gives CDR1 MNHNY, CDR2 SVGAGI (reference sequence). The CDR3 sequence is CASTPGIGGEKLFF. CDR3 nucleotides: TGTGCCAGCACCCCCGGGATAGGCGGTGAAAAACTGTTTTTT.

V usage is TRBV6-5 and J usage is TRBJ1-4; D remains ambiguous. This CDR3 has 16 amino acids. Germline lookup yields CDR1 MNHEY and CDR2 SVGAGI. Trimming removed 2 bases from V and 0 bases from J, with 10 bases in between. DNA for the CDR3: TGTGCCAGCAGTTACGGGCAGAACCCAACTAATGAAAAACTGTTTTTT. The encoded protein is CASSYGQNPTNEKLFF.

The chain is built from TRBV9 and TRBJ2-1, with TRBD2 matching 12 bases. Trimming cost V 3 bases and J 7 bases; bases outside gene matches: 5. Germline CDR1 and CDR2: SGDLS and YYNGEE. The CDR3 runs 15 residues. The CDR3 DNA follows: TGTGCCAGCAGCGCACTAGCGGGGGGACAAAATGAGCAGTTCTTC. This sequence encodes CASSALAGGQNEQFF.

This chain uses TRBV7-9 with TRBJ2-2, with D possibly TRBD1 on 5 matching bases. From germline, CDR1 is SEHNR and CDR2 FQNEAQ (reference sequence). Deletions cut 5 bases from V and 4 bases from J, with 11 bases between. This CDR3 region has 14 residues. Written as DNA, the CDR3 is TGTGCCAGCAGCCTGCGACAGAGCACCGGGGAGCTGTTTTTT. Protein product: CASSLRQSTGELFF. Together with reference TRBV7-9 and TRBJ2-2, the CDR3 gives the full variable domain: DTGVSQNPRHKITKRGQNVTFRCDPISEHNRLYWYRQTLGQGPEFLTYFQNEAQLEKSRLLSDRFSAERPKGSFSTLEIQRTEQGDSAMYLCASSLRQSTGELFFGEGSRLTVL.

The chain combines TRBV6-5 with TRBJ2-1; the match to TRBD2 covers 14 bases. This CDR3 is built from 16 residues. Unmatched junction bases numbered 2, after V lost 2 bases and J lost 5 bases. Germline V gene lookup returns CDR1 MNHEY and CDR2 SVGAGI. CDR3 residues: CASSYRTSGGNNEQFF. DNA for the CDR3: TGTGCCAGCAGTTACCGGACTAGCGGGGGGAACAATGAGCAGTTCTTC.

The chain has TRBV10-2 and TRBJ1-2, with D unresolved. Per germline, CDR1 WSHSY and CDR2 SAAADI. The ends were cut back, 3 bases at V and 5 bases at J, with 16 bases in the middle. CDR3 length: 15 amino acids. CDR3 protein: CASSDYPDGRYGYTF. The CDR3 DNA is TGCGCCAGCAGTGATTACCCTGACGGGAGATATGGCTACACCTTC.

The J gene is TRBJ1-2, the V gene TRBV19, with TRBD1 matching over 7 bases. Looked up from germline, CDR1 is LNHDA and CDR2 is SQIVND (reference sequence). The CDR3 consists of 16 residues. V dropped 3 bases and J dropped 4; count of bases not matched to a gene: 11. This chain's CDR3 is CASSMPRDSRSYGYTF. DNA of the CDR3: TGTGCCAGTAGTATGCCGAGGGACAGCCGCAGCTATGGCTACACCTTC. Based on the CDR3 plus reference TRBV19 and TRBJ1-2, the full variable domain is DGGITQSPKYLFRKEGQNVTLSCEQNLNHDAMYWYRQDPGQGLRLIYYSQIVNDFQKGDIAEGYSVSREKKESFPLTVTSAQKNPTAFYLCASSMPRDSRSYGYTFGSGTRLTVV.

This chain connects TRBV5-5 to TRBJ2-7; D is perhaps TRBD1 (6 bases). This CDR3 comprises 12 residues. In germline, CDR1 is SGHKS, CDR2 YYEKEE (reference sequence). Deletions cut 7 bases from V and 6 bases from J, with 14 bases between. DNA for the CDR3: TGTGCCAGCTCTGGGGGCCGAGGCGAGCAGTACTTC. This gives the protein CASSGGRGEQYF.

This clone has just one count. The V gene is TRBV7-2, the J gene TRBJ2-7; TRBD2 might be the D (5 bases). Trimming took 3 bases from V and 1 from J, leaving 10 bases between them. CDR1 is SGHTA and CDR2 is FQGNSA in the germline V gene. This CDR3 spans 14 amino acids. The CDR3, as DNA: TGTGCCAGCAGCTTCGGCGGGCCTTCCTACGAGCAGTACTTC. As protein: CASSFGGPSYEQYF.